Shown below are 2 T cell receptor beta chains from a single sample sequenced in a study of cytomegalovirus exposure and HLA in healthy donors. PCR employed 60 Vbeta and 13 Jbeta primers. Clones were read by immunoSEQ multiplex PCR, and TCRdb kept only the in-frame ones, dropping some. The profile shows around 140,000 clones, about 82% of them singletons. Input material: PBMCs. The receptors here all came from a female donor in good health and CMV-seropositive.

This clone has a single count. The chain links TRBV6-5 to TRBJ2-7; D perhaps matches TRBD1 (6 bases). The germline V gene has CDR1 MNHEY and CDR2 SVGAGI. The length of the CDR3 is 14 residues. V dropped 0 bases and J dropped 4 bases, with 10 bases sitting between them. Written as DNA, the CDR3 is TGTGCCAGCAGTTACTCGCCCAGGGGATACGAGCAGTACTTC. Residues: CASSYSPRGYEQYF.

V and J are TRBV6-5 and TRBJ1-1; 8 positions agree with TRBD1. Germline V gene sequence: CDR1 MNHEY, CDR2 SVGAGI. The CDR3 length is 15 residues. V was pared by 6 bases and J by 5 bases, with 11 bases of the junction left unmatched. The CDR3 DNA is TGTGCCAGCAGCCGTACGGACAGGGATGGGACTGAAGCTTTCTTT. It translates to CASSRTDRDGTEAFF.